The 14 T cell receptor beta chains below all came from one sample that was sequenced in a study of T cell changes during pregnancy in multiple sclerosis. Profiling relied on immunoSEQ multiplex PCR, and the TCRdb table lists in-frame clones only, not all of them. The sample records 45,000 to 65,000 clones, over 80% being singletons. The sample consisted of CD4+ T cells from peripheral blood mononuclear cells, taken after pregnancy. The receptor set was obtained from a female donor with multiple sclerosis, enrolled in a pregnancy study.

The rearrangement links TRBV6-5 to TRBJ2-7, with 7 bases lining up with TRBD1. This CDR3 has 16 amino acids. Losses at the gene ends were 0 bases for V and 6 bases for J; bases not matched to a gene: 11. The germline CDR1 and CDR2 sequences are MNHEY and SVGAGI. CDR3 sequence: CASSYSLNPTGTEQYF. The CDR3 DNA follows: TGTGCCAGCAGTTACTCTCTTAACCCGACAGGGACCGAGCAGTACTTC.

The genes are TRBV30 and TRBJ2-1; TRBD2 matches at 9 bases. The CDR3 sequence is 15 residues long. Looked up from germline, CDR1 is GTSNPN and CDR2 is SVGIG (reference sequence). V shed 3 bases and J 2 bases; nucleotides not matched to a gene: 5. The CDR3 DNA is TGTGCCTGGAGGGTAGCGGGAGTACCCTACAATGAGCAGTTCTTC. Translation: CAWRVAGVPYNEQFF.

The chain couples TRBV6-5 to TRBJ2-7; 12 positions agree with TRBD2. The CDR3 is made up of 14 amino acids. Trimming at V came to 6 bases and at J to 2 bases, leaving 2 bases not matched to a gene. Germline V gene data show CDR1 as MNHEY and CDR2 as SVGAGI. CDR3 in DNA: TGTGCCAGCAGGAGACTAGCGGGAGCCTACGAGCAGTACTTC. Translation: CASRRLAGAYEQYF.

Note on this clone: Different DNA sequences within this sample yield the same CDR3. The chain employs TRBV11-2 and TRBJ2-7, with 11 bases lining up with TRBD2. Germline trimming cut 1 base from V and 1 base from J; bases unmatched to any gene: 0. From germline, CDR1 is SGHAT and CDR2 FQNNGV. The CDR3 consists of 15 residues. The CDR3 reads CASSLGLAGSYEQYF. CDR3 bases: TGTGCCAGCAGCTTAGGACTAGCGGGGTCCTACGAGCAGTACTTC.

The CDR3 loop is CASSSREDLSDEQFF. CDR3 coding DNA: TGCGCCAGCAGCTCCAGGGAAGACTTGTCCGATGAGCAGTTCTTC. This chain links TRBV5-1 with TRBJ2-1; perhaps TRBD1 as D (5 bases). This CDR3 spans 15 amino acids. Germline values: CDR1 SGHRS, CDR2 YFSETQ. V lost 3 bases to trimming and J lost 8 bases, with 18 bases between them.

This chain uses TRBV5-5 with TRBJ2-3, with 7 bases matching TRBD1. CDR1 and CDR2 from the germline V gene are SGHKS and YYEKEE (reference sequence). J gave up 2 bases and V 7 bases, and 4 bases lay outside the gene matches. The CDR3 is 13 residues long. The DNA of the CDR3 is TGTGCCAGCTGGGACAGCCCCACAGATACGCAGTATTTT. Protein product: CASWDSPTDTQYF.

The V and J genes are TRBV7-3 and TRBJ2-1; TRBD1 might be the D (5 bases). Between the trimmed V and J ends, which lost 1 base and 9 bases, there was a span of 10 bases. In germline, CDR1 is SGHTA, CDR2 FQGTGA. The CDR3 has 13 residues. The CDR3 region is CASSLSRVGEQFF. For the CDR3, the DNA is TGTGCCAGCAGCTTAAGCAGGGTCGGTGAGCAGTTCTTC.

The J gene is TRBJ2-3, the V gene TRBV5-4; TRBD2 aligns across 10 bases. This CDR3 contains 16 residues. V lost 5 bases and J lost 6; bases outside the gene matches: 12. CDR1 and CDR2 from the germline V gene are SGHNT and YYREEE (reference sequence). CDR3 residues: CASSPILAGTGDTQYF. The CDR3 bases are TGTGCCAGCAGTCCTATACTAGCGGGGACTGGGGATACGCAGTATTTT.

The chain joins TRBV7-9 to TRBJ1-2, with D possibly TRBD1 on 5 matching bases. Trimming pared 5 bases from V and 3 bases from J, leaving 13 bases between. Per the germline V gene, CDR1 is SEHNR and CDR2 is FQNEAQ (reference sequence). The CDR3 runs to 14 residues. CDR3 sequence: CASSPRTGYYGYTF. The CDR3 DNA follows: TGTGCCAGCAGCCCTCGAACAGGCTACTATGGCTACACCTTC.

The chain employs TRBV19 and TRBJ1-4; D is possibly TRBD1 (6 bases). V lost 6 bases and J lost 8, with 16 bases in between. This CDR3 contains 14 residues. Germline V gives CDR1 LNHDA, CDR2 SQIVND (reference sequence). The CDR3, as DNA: TGTGCCAGTAGCTTCCGACAGGTGGGGGAAAAACTGTTTTTT. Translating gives CASSFRQVGEKLFF.

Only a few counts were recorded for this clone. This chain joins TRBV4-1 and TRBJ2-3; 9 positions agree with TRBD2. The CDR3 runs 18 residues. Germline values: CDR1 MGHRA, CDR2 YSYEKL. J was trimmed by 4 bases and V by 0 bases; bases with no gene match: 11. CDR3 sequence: CASSQDGTGLAVPDTQYF. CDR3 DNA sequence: TGCGCCAGCAGCCAAGATGGTACGGGACTAGCTGTCCCAGATACGCAGTATTTT.

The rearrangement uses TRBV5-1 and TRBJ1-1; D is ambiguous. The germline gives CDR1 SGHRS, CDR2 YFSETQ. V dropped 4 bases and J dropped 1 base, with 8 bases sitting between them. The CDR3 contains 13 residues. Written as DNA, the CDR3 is TGCGCCAGCAGCGTAGACTGGAACACTGAAGCTTTCTTT. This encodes CASSVDWNTEAFF. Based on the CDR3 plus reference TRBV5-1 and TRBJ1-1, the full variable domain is KAGVTQTPRYLIKTRGQQVTLSCSPISGHRSVSWYQQTPGQGLQFLFEYFSETQRNKGNFPGRFSGRQFSNSRSEMNVSTLELGDSALYLCASSVDWNTEAFFGQGTRLTVV.

The CDR3 spells CASSIAGGITDTQYF. DNA of the CDR3: TGTGCCAGCAGTATCGCGGGAGGTATCACAGATACGCAGTATTTT. The chain employs TRBV6-6 and TRBJ2-3; 8 bases agree with TRBD2. The CDR3 runs to 15 residues. The trim removed 5 bases at V and 2 bases at J, leaving 6 bases unmatched. CDR1 is MNHNY, CDR2 SVGAGI, per germline (reference sequence).

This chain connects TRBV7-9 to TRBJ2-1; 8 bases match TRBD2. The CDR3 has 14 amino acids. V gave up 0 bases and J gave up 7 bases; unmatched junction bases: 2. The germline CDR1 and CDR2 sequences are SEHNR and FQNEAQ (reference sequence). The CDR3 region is CASSLAPSGNEQFF. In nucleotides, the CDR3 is TGTGCCAGCAGCTTAGCGCCTAGCGGGAATGAGCAGTTCTTC.